The 16 T cell receptor beta chains presented below share a single source sample, sequenced in a study of cytomegalovirus exposure and HLA in healthy donors. The PCR had 60 Vbeta and 13 Jbeta primers. The assay was immunoSEQ multiplex PCR, and TCRdb's table has in-frame clones only and misses some. Among approximately 150,000 clones listed, around 67% were seen once. The sequenced sample was PBMCs. The source of these receptors is a woman aged 18 to 35 in good health and CMV-seronegative.

V and J are TRBV4-1 and TRBJ1-1; tentative D call: TRBD1 (6 bases). Germline V gene lookup returns CDR1 MGHRA and CDR2 YSYEKL. CDR3 length: 16 residues. V was pared by 3 bases and J by 0 bases, with 14 bases between. For the CDR3, the DNA is TGCGCCAGCAGCCACAGGACAGAGATCGTGAACACTGAAGCTTTCTTT. Its translation is CASSHRTEIVNTEAFF.

This clone was detected only once. The V gene is TRBV7-2, the J gene TRBJ2-5, with D possibly TRBD2 on 5 matching bases. V was cut by 5 bases and J by 3 bases, with 10 bases left in between. CDR3 length equals 13 residues. In germline, CDR1 is SGHTA, CDR2 FQGNSA. In nucleotides, the CDR3 is TGTGCCAGCAGCAGATCAGCGGAAGAGACCCAGTACTTC. Translated: CASSRSAEETQYF.

Concerning this clone itself: One end of the junction is discordant with germline, which a read error may explain. The genes are TRBV5-1 and TRBJ2-7; D is ambiguous. Per the germline V gene, CDR1 is SGHRS and CDR2 is YFSETQ. The CDR3 sequence is 16 residues long. CDR3 residues: CAGSLGSHSLYYEQYF. Written as DNA, the CDR3 is TGCGCCGGCAGCTTGGGCAGTCATTCATTATACTACGAGCAGTACTTC.

This clone occurred a few times. This chain connects TRBV30 to TRBJ1-2, with TRBD1 matching over 7 bases. Looked up from germline, CDR1 is GTSNPN and CDR2 is SVGIG (reference sequence). Trimming cost V 5 bases and J 2 bases; bases outside gene matches: 8. The CDR3 contains 14 residues. The CDR3 DNA is TGTGCCTGGGATCAAACAGGGGCAAACTATGGCTACACCTTC. Its translation is CAWDQTGANYGYTF.

CDR3: CAIEARVNTEAFF. CDR3 nucleotide sequence: TGTGCCATCGAAGCCAGGGTTAACACTGAAGCTTTCTTT. The chain joins TRBV10-3 to TRBJ1-1; D may be TRBD1 (5 bases). Per the germline V gene, CDR1 is ENHRY and CDR2 is SYGVKD. Trimming removed 8 bases at V and 2 bases at J, with 12 bases between. The CDR3 covers 13 residues.

The chain recombines TRBV27 with TRBJ2-7; 9 positions agree with TRBD1. This CDR3 spans 16 amino acids. J was trimmed by 7 bases and V by 6 bases; bases with no gene match: 16. Germline V lookup: CDR1 MNHEY, CDR2 SMNVEV (reference sequence). The CDR3 sequence: CASRQTGGTGWREQYV. The CDR3 DNA reads TGTGCCAGCAGACAAACTGGCGGGACAGGGTGGCGGGAGCAGTACGTC.

The rearrangement joins TRBV29-1 to TRBJ1-1, with 11 nucleotides matching TRBD1. With V trimmed by 5 bases and J by 4 bases, 6 bases remained unmatched. CDR3 length equals 14 residues. Germline loops: CDR1 SQVTM, CDR2 ANQGSEA. CDR3 nucleotides: TGCAGCGTTTGGGACAGGGGGTTAAGCACTGAAGCTTTCTTT. It codes for CSVWDRGLSTEAFF.

The rearrangement links TRBV5-1 to TRBJ2-4; D might be TRBD1 (7 bases). From germline, CDR1 is SGHRS and CDR2 YFSETQ. There are 16 residues in the CDR3. V lost 3 bases and J 4 bases, leaving 17 bases between the germline ends. The CDR3 coding sequence is TGCGCCAGCAGCTCCCAGGGGGGTATAGGAAAAAACATTCAGTACTTC. This translates into CASSSQGGIGKNIQYF.

The chain combines TRBV27 with TRBJ2-1, with D possibly being TRBD2 (6 bases). V lost 2 bases to trimming and J lost 7 bases, with 15 bases between them. CDR1 and CDR2 from the germline V gene are MNHEY and SMNVEV (reference sequence). The CDR3 runs 15 residues. The CDR3 DNA sequence: TGTGCCAGCAGTTTAACTGCGGGAAGGTGGAATGAGCAGTTCTTC. Its protein product is CASSLTAGRWNEQFF.

J is TRBJ2-2 and V is TRBV5-1, with 8 positions matching TRBD1. The CDR3 contains 17 residues. V shed 0 bases and J 1 base; nucleotides not matched to a gene: 5. Germline assignment: CDR1 SGHRS and CDR2 YFSETQ. CDR3 in amino acids: CASSLASGTGNTGELFF. CDR3 in DNA: TGCGCCAGCAGCTTGGCCTCCGGGACAGGGAACACCGGGGAGCTGTTTTTT. Supplemented by reference TRBV5-1 and TRBJ2-2, the full variable domain reads KAGVTQTPRYLIKTRGQQVTLSCSPISGHRSVSWYQQTPGQGLQFLFEYFSETQRNKGNFPGRFSGRQFSNSRSEMNVSTLELGDSALYLCASSLASGTGNTGELFFGEGSRLTVL.

The chain is built from TRBV2 and TRBJ2-3; D unclear. Germline lookup yields CDR1 SNHLY and CDR2 FYNNEI. The CDR3 covers 14 residues. With 2 bases removed from V and 1 base from J, the gap between germline ends came to 7 bases. The CDR3 DNA follows: TGTGCCAGCAGTGAACTGAGCCGCACAGATACGCAGTATTTT. Amino acids: CASSELSRTDTQYF.

This sequence joins TRBV9 and TRBJ1-1; no definite D call. V was cut by 4 bases and J by 6 bases, with 19 bases left in between. Germline values: CDR1 SGDLS, CDR2 YYNGEE. The CDR3 loop spans 15 amino acids. The CDR3 DNA is TGTGCCAGCAGCCCCCGAGTAGTTCTCGGGTCTGAAGCTTTCTTT. Translated, it gives CASSPRVVLGSEAFF.

The chain has TRBV6-5 and TRBJ2-3; D perhaps matches TRBD1 (6 bases). The V gene's germline CDR1 is MNHEY and CDR2 SVGAGI. This CDR3 is 14 amino acids long. The V and J ends lost 6 bases and 6 bases respectively, with 16 bases between them. In DNA, the CDR3 is TGTGCCAGCAGCCAGGGGATTATCTCGGATACGCAGTATTTT. Amino acids: CASSQGIISDTQYF.

This clone was counted between two and nine times. Other DNA sequences in this sample translate to the same CDR3. This chain links TRBV19 with TRBJ2-7; 10 positions agree with TRBD1. V was clipped by 5 bases and J by 2 bases; unmatched bases: 3. Germline CDR1 LNHDA, CDR2 SQIVND (reference sequence). The CDR3 is 14 residues long. The chain's CDR3 is CASSAGTGAYEQYF. The CDR3 coding sequence is TGTGCCAGTAGTGCCGGGACAGGGGCCTACGAGCAGTACTTC.

The chain couples TRBV19 to TRBJ2-5; 7 positions match TRBD2. The J segment lost 5 bases and the V segment lost 4 bases, leaving 10 bases of the junction unmatched. This CDR3 spans 15 amino acids. Germline assignment: CDR1 LNHDA and CDR2 SQIVND (reference sequence). CDR3 loop: CASSRGEGRRETQYF. CDR3 in DNA: TGTGCCAGTAGTAGGGGGGAGGGGAGGCGTGAGACCCAGTACTTC. Full variable domain (remainder filled in from reference TRBV19 and TRBJ2-5): DGGITQSPKYLFRKEGQNVTLSCEQNLNHDAMYWYRQDPGQGLRLIYYSQIVNDFQKGDIAEGYSVSREKKESFPLTVTSAQKNPTAFYLCASSRGEGRRETQYFGPGTRLLVL.

The chain is built from TRBV7-9 and TRBJ1-1; D unresolved. Trimming removed 3 bases at V and 3 bases at J, with 5 bases between. Looked up from germline, CDR1 is SEHNR and CDR2 is FQNEAQ (reference sequence). This CDR3 region has 12 residues. CDR3 protein: CASSFADTEAFF. In DNA, the CDR3 is TGTGCCAGCAGCTTCGCAGACACTGAAGCTTTCTTT. Full variable domain (remainder filled in from reference TRBV7-9 and TRBJ1-1): DTGVSQNPRHKITKRGQNVTFRCDPISEHNRLYWYRQTLGQGPEFLTYFQNEAQLEKSRLLSDRFSAERPKGSFSTLEIQRTEQGDSAMYLCASSFADTEAFFGQGTRLTVV.